This T cell receptor (beta chain) was recovered during a study of OX40 agonist ivuxolimab in advanced cancers. Between the trimmed V and J ends, which lost 1 base and 6 bases, there was a span of 13 bases. Germline lookup yields CDR1 MNHEY and CDR2 SMNVEV (reference sequence). The CDR3 sequence is 15 residues long. People who had autoimmune disease history or systemic immunosuppression were excluded. The method was immunoSEQ multiplex PCR; TCRdb's version includes in-frame clones alone and lacks a portion of them. In the table there are 25,000 to 35,000 clones, about four fifths of which are singletons.

The TCR sequence derives from an adult with an advanced solid tumor such as melanoma, head and neck, liver or kidney cancer. Sequencing used CD4+ or CD8+ T cells sorted from blood, obtained in a trial of the OX40 agonist ivuxolimab. The chain carries TRBV27 and TRBJ1-5; D may be TRBD1 (6 bases). CDR3 residues: CASSLFGGGVQPQHF. The CDR3 DNA sequence: TGTGCCAGCAGTTTATTTGGGGGCGGGGTTCAGCCCCAGCATTTT.